Described below is a single T cell receptor (beta chain) sequence and its context. These data are taken from a study of blood T cell repertoires in COVID-19. CDR3 length equals 16 residues. V dropped 4 bases and J dropped 4; count of bases not matched to a gene: 9. Germline values: CDR1 MGHDK, CDR2 SYGVNS. The table came from immunoSEQ multiplex PCR; TCRdb's copy has only in-frame clones and leaves some out. The sample has about 69,000 clones, roughly 79% seen once. This TCR derives from a man in his sixties with acute or convalescent COVID-19. This chain links TRBV25-1 with TRBJ1-4, with 7 bases identical to TRBD1. Source material: peripheral blood. The CDR3 DNA follows: TGTGCCAGCAGTGCCCGACAGGGTCGTGGTAATGAAAAACTGTTTTTT. It specifies CASSARQGRGNEKLFF.